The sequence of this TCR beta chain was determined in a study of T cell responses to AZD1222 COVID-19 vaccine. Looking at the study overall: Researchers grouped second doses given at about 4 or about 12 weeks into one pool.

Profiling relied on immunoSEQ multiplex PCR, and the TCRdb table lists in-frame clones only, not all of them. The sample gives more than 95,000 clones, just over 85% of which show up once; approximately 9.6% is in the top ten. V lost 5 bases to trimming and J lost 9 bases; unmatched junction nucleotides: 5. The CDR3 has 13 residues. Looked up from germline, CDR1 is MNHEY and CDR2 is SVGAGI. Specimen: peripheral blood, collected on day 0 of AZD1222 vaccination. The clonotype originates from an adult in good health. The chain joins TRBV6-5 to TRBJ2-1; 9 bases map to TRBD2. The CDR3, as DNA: TGTGCCAGCAGTCGGACTAGCGAAGTTGAGCAGTTCTTC. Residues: CASSRTSEVEQFF.